These 13 T cell receptor beta chains were sequenced from one sample in a study of tumor-infiltrating lymphocytes in primary liver carcinoma. Extraction also yielded germline DNA, while blood RNA was obtained from unsorted whole blood. Synthesis of TCR beta cDNA was carried out from 500 ng total RNA with a constant-region primer. Nested multiplex PCR, run for three rounds with slightly modified ARM-PCR, yielded TCR beta libraries. Researchers ran the first two PCR rounds for 9 to 10 cycles each with TRBV1-TRBV30 forward primers and a C-beta reverse primer. TCRdb called the multiplex PCR reads again in MiXCR, with one record for every CDR3 protein. The table shows 300,000 to 400,000 distinct CDR3 sequences, with about 65% occurring only once. Material: peripheral blood. The origin of the receptors is a man aged 40-50 years with primary liver carcinoma and hepatitis B virus infection.

The V gene is TRBV2, the J gene TRBJ2-7; 7 nucleotides agree with TRBD1. The V and J ends lost 6 bases and 1 base, in that order; junction bases with no gene match: 6. Per germline, CDR1 SNHLY and CDR2 FYNNEI. The CDR3 has 14 amino acids. CDR3 loop: CASRYRGGSYEQYF. CDR3 bases: TGTGCCAGCAGGTACAGGGGTGGGTCCTACGAGCAGTACTTC.

On this clonotype: One end of the junction is discordant with germline, which a read error may explain. The rearrangement uses TRBV6-5 and TRBJ2-7; D is undetermined. Germline CDR1 is MNHEY and CDR2 is SVGAGI. The CDR3 covers 12 residues. DNA for the CDR3: TGTGCCAGCAGCCGAGACAACTACGAGCAGCACTTC. Protein: CASSRDNYEQHF.

Notes on this clonotype: This may be a read error: a much more frequent sequence differs by one nucleotide. The genes are TRBV7-8 and TRBJ2-1, with 7 bases identical to TRBD1. This CDR3 region has 17 residues. Trimming took 2 bases from V and 3 from J; bases not matched to a gene: 10. CDR1 and CDR2 (germline): SGHVS, FQNEAQ. CDR3 in amino acids: CASSLSARTGYYNEQFF. The CDR3 nucleotides read TGTGCCAGCAGCTTATCCGCGAGGACAGGCTACTACAATGAGCAGTTCTTC.

J is TRBJ1-5 and V is TRBV20-1; TRBD1 matches 7 bases. Germline V gene data show CDR1 as DFQATT and CDR2 as SNEGSKA (reference sequence). The length of the CDR3 is 15 residues. After removal of 6 bases from V and 0 bases from J, the junction contained 8 bases not matched to a gene. CDR3: CSAYGTDLSNQPQHF. The DNA for the CDR3 is TGCAGTGCGTACGGGACAGACCTTAGCAATCAGCCCCAGCATTTT.

With regard to this clonotype: At one boundary the junction diverges from the germline segment, which might be a read error. V is TRBV4-1 and J is TRBJ2-5; 8 positions agree with TRBD2. This CDR3 is 15 amino acids long. Per germline, CDR1 MGHRA and CDR2 YSYEKL. Written as DNA, the CDR3 is TGCACCAGCCGCCAAGTTTGGGGGACTAGAGAGACCCAGTACTTC. Its translation: CTSRQVWGTRETQYF.

Notes on this clonotype: This CDR3 fails to terminate in the conserved phenylalanine or tryptophan, so it likely reflects a read error. This chain links TRBV30 with TRBJ2-5, with D unresolved. V dropped 0 bases and J dropped 3 bases, with 2 bases sitting between them. The germline gives CDR1 GTSNPN, CDR2 SVGIG (reference sequence). The CDR3 covers 11 residues. The CDR3 DNA sequence: TGTGCCTGGAGTGTAGAAGAGACCCAGTACCTC. It codes for CAWSVEETQYL.

This clonotype has only a few counts. The gene calls are TRBV30 and TRBJ2-3, with 10 bases fitting TRBD2. The CDR3 sequence is 13 residues long. The V segment lost 8 bases and the J segment 3 bases; nucleotides outside the gene matches: 5. Germline CDR1 is GTSNPN and CDR2 is SVGIG (reference sequence). CDR3: CAVIAGGTDTQYF. As DNA, the CDR3 is TGTGCCGTCATAGCGGGAGGTACAGATACGCAGTATTTT.

This clonotype was observed at least ten times. The rearrangement uses TRBV29-1 and TRBJ1-3, with unresolved D. The germline V gene has CDR1 SQVTM and CDR2 ANQGSEA. The V and J ends lost 5 bases and 5 bases respectively, with 13 bases between them. This CDR3 is built from 13 residues. For the CDR3, the DNA is TGCAGCGTTAGTTCGGGTGTCCGAAACACCATATATTTT. Its protein product is CSVSSGVRNTIYF.

This clonotype was picked up many times. The chain employs TRBV12-3 or TRBV12-4 and TRBJ2-1, with 11 bases fitting TRBD2. V was pared by 3 bases and J by 2 bases, with 6 bases of the junction left unmatched. The CDR3 is 17 residues long. CDR3 bases: TGTGCCAGCAGTTTTCGGCTAGCGGGAGGCGCCTACAATGAGCAGTTCTTC. Protein product: CASSFRLAGGAYNEQFF.

The chain uses TRBV6-5 and TRBJ1-2, with D perhaps matching TRBD1 (5 bases). The germline V gene encodes CDR1 MNHEY and CDR2 SVGAGI. CDR3 length: 13 residues. V shed 2 bases and J shed 6 bases, with 10 bases lying between them. The CDR3 DNA reads as TGTGCCAGCAGTTACCCTGTGGGACATGGCTACACCTTC. Encoded protein: CASSYPVGHGYTF.

The chain joins TRBV28 to TRBJ2-5; D unresolved. V was trimmed by 3 bases and J by 4 bases, leaving 3 bases between them. The germline gives CDR1 MDHEN, CDR2 SYDVKM. This CDR3 has 11 amino acids. The DNA of the CDR3 is TGTGCCAGCAGTTTCCTAGAGACCCAGTACTTC. This gives the protein CASSFLETQYF.

This sequence joins TRBV5-4 and TRBJ2-3; tentatively, D is TRBD1 (5 bases). There are 14 residues in the CDR3. Germline V gene sequence: CDR1 SGHNT, CDR2 YYREEE (reference sequence). Trimming left V 4 bases short and J 9 bases short, with 18 bases between. The CDR3 bases are TGTGCCAGCAGCCAGGGTTCGAGCATTCGAACGCAGTATTTT. Translating gives CASSQGSSIRTQYF.

Concerning this clonotype: A much larger clone lies a single base off, so this may be a read error. The chain links TRBV6-5 to TRBJ2-5, with a possible D match to TRBD1 (5 bases). Germline V gives CDR1 MNHEY, CDR2 SVGAGI. This CDR3 has 15 residues. Trimming removed 2 bases from V and 1 base from J, with 11 bases in between. CDR3: CASSYARTIQETQYF. The DNA of the CDR3 is TGTGCCAGCAGTTACGCCAGGACAATCCAAGAGACCCAGTACTTC.